This T cell receptor beta chain was retrieved from a study of blood T cell repertoires in COVID-19. Authors' methods: Reference gene primer amplification gave estimated nucleated cell counts. Sequenced by immunoSEQ multiplex PCR; TCRdb stores in-frame clones only, minus some. V, J and clone size were drawn from that table, and D and trimming were deduced from the DNA. The sample holds a few hundred thousand clones, approximately 75% seen once. Trimming stripped 6 bases from V and 1 base from J, with 13 bases between. Per germline, CDR1 LGHNT and CDR2 FRNRAP. This CDR3 spans 15 amino acids. This receptor was taken from a man aged 40-50 years who had recovered from COVID-19. Sequencing was carried out using PBMCs or T cells enriched from blood (not recorded which). V is TRBV12-5 and J is TRBJ1-3; D gene ambiguous. In nucleotides, the CDR3 is TGTGCTAGTGGCTCCGGGGTTACTTCTGGAAACACCATATATTTT. It yields the protein CASGSGVTSGNTIYF.